The rows below give T cell receptor beta chains drawn from one sample of a study of a mutant IDH1 vaccine in newly diagnosed glioma. Antigens for these TCRs are unknown. Only in-frame clones appear in the TCRdb table, and some are missing; sequencing was by immunoSEQ multiplex PCR. The data show approximately 64,000 clones, around 84% seen once. The sample consisted of PBMCs, taken from a glioma patient whose treatment included an IDH1 peptide vaccine. The receptors derive from a woman in her forties or fifties with glioma. The CDR3 runs from the conserved cysteine through the conserved F or W. Each record gives: J gene, V gene, CDR3 protein.

J: TRBJ1-5; V: TRBV29-1; CDR3: CSVAGGSGNQPQHF
J: TRBJ2-6; V: TRBV6-1; CDR3: CASSEAFVLLGSGANVLTF
J: TRBJ2-7; V: TRBV7-9; CDR3: CASSRRQGALSEQYF
J: TRBJ1-2; V: TRBV9; CDR3: CASSVDRSNYGYTF
J: TRBJ1-5; V: TRBV2; CDR3: CASKVDRANQPQHF
J: TRBJ1-5; V: TRBV5-1; CDR3: CASSQGDQPQHF
J: TRBJ2-2; V: TRBV6-5; CDR3: CASSYYRGGVGELFF
J: TRBJ1-4; V: TRBV6-5; CDR3: CASSYQDRGYEKLFF
J: TRBJ1-4; V: TRBV7-9; CDR3: CASSLRFRQLNATNEKLFF
J: TRBJ2-3; V: TRBV10-3; CDR3: CAISEGADSTDTQYF
J: TRBJ1-5; V: TRBV4-3; CDR3: CASSQDQGGNQPQHF
J: TRBJ1-1; V: TRBV18; CDR3: CASSVQLKKGGSNTEAFF
J: TRBJ1-1; V: TRBV6-5; CDR3: CASNEGGSSTEAFF
J: TRBJ2-3; V: TRBV2; CDR3: CASRATTGGSTDTQYF
J: TRBJ2-2; V: TRBV2; CDR3: CASSARRTNTGELFF
J: TRBJ1-2; V: TRBV2; CDR3: CASTGVSGAGHGYTF
J: TRBJ2-5; V: TRBV7-2; CDR3: CASSFLGAATQETQYF
J: TRBJ2-7; V: TRBV10-3; CDR3: CAISASAGPGYEQYF
J: TRBJ2-5; V: TRBV5-8; CDR3: CASSPGATLQETQYF
J: TRBJ2-3; V: TRBV10-3; CDR3: CAAGASGGTDTQYF
J: TRBJ1-1; V: TRBV7-7; CDR3: CASSRQMNTEAFF
J: TRBJ1-5; V: TRBV4-3; CDR3: CASSQDQGSNQPQHF
J: TRBJ2-2; V: TRBV18; CDR3: CASSPQQGMDTGELFF
J: TRBJ2-7; V: TRBV9; CDR3: CASSVASDSYEQYF
J: TRBJ2-5; V: TRBV7-8; CDR3: CASSLASAETQYF
J: TRBJ2-1; V: TRBV19; CDR3: CATRKNGYNEQFF
J: TRBJ2-3; V: TRBV9; CDR3: CASSLTTPTDTQYF
J: TRBJ2-7; V: TRBV6-1; CDR3: CASSEDRLERSSYEQYF
J: TRBJ1-2; V: TRBV4-1; CDR3: CASSHQQGFRHYGYTF
J: TRBJ2-7; V: TRBV28; CDR3: CASSLRELLGEQYF
J: TRBJ2-7; V: TRBV6-5; CDR3: CASRGPPYPYEQYF
J: TRBJ1-2; V: TRBV6-1; CDR3: CASSPNWGFNYGYTF
J: TRBJ1-2; V: TRBV10-2; CDR3: CASSEFNRGPGDGYTF
J: TRBJ2-7; V: TRBV29-1; CDR3: CSVDRGSYEQYF
J: TRBJ2-5; V: TRBV5-1; CDR3: CASSPGDRGETQYF
J: TRBJ1-1; V: TRBV7-2; CDR3: CASSLAGQYTEAFF
J: TRBJ2-3; V: TRBV5-5; CDR3: CASSWTLAGVTDTQYF
J: TRBJ1-3; V: TRBV5-6; CDR3: CASSSRTGLSYF
J: TRBJ2-3; V: TRBV7-2; CDR3: CASSPTLAGGTSTDTQYF
J: TRBJ1-1; V: TRBV4-1; CDR3: CANGPGGQGYEAFF
J: TRBJ1-3; V: TRBV2; CDR3: CASSEILGGGNTIYF
J: TRBJ2-2; V: TRBV10-3; CDR3: CAIGATGGTGELFF
J: TRBJ1-4; V: TRBV5-1; CDR3: CASSWDRANEKLFF
J: TRBJ1-1; V: TRBV5-4; CDR3: CASSAEGSPGGAFF
J: TRBJ2-2; V: TRBV6-5; CDR3: CASRLRQAGELFF
J: TRBJ2-3; V: TRBV9; CDR3: CASSVTSNPSDTQYF
J: TRBJ2-7; V: TRBV27; CDR3: CASRDRVGEQYF
J: TRBJ2-5; V: TRBV5-6; CDR3: CASSLYPGRVEETQYF
J: TRBJ1-4; V: TRBV19; CDR3: CASSQQGGSEKLFF
J: TRBJ1-6; V: TRBV6-5; CDR3: CASSYGGLNSPLHF
J: TRBJ1-2; V: TRBV10-2; CDR3: CASSDPGAFNYGYTF
J: TRBJ2-3; V: TRBV11-3; CDR3: CASSLVRGGLADTQYF
J: TRBJ1-2; V: TRBV4-2; CDR3: CASSQDTGDSLPYGYTF